A selection of T cell receptor beta chains follows, all from one sample in a study of shared clonotypes between healthy human individuals. The protocol was immunoSEQ multiplex PCR, while the TCRdb copy is restricted to in-frame clones and leaves out a portion. The sample shows 980,000 or so clones, over 60% of them seen only once. The source material was memory CD4+ T cells sorted from blood. These receptors all stem from a man aged 18 to 29 in good health. CDR3s include the opening cysteine and the closing phenylalanine or tryptophan. A D gene is named only where the DNA matches it firmly. The size of a clone is reported for some rows only, either as once, few or many, or as a class for expanded clones.

>TRBJ1-2|TRBD1|TRBV7-9|few
CASSPRTGGQIGYTF
TGTGCCAGCAGCCCCCGGACAGGGGGCCAGATCGGCTACACCTTC
>TRBJ1-2|TRBD1|TRBV9|few
CASSGGRGYTF
TGTGCCAGCTCAGGGGGCCGTGGCTACACCTTC
>TRBJ1-2|TRBD1|TRBV6-5|few
CASSGTGGGYTF
TGTGCCAGCAGTGGTACAGGGGGAGGCTACACCTTC
>TRBJ2-1|NA|TRBV6-1|once
CASSVGQRLNEQFF
TGTGCCAGCAGTGTAGGCCAAAGGCTCAATGAGCAGTTCTTC
>TRBJ2-4|NA|TRBV2|NA
CASSVKPLQGKNIQYF
TGTGCCAGCAGTGTTAAACCCTTGCAGGGCAAAAACATTCAGTACTTC
>TRBJ1-2|TRBD1|TRBV11-2|NA
CASSLGGWDGYTF
TGTGCCAGCAGTTTAGGGGGCTGGGATGGCTACACCTTC
>TRBJ2-3|TRBD2|TRBV5-1|once
CASSLLAGGVDTQYF
TGCGCCAGCAGCCTACTAGCGGGGGGCGTGGATACGCAGTATTTT
>TRBJ1-3|NA|TRBV25-1|NA
CASSYGAGGNTIYF
TGTGCCAGCAGTTATGGGGCGGGCGGAAACACCATATATTTT
>TRBJ2-1|TRBD2|TRBV10-3|NA
CAISRGLAGDNEQFF
TGTGCCATCAGCCGGGGACTAGCGGGTGACAATGAGCAGTTCTTC
>TRBJ2-7|NA|TRBV6-5|NA
CASSSPGSHEQYF
TGTGCCAGCAGTTCGCCAGGGAGTCACGAGCAGTACTTC
>TRBJ1-1|NA|TRBV6-6|few
CAARRTDTEAFF
TGTGCCGCGAGACGGACAGACACTGAAGCTTTCTTT
>TRBJ1-6|NA|TRBV5-1|NA
CASSLAPDRPPRTPLHF
TGCGCCAGCAGCCTTGCCCCCGACAGGCCCCCGAGGACACCCCTCCACTTT
>TRBJ1-5|NA|TRBV6-1|NA
CASSAIYVSLGNQPQHF
TGTGCCAGCAGTGCCATCTATGTGTCACTAGGGAATCAGCCCCAGCATTTT
>TRBJ1-6|TRBD1|TRBV19|NA
CASSTRGQGNSPLHF
TGTGCCAGTAGTACCCGTGGACAGGGTAATTCACCCCTCCACTTT
>TRBJ2-3|TRBD2|TRBV5-1|NA
CASSSLAGVTDTQYF
TGCGCCAGCAGCTCACTAGCGGGAGTCACAGATACGCAGTATTTT
>TRBJ2-2|TRBD2|TRBV2|NA
CASSDTGGNTGELFF
TGTGCCAGCAGTGATACGGGGGGGAACACCGGGGAGCTGTTTTTT
>TRBJ2-2|TRBD1|TRBV5-4|NA
CASSPFRPGQGIGELFF
TGTGCCAGCAGCCCGTTCCGACCGGGACAGGGGATCGGGGAGCTGTTTTTT
>TRBJ1-6|NA|TRBV4-3|few
CASSQDLAGSSYNSPLHF
TGCGCCAGCAGCCAAGATCTGGCGGGAAGCTCCTATAATTCACCCCTCCACTTT
>TRBJ2-5|NA|TRBV10-3|NA
CAISESGGLETQYF
TGTGCCATCAGTGAGAGTGGGGGCTTGGAGACCCAGTACTTC
>TRBJ1-1|NA|TRBV9|NA
CASSPLLEGLQAFF
TGTGCCAGCAGCCCTTTACTCGAGGGTCTACAAGCTTTCTTT
>TRBJ2-1|NA|TRBV20-1|NA
CSATTHAGQFF
TGCAGTGCTACGACTCACGCGGGGCAGTTCTTC
>TRBJ2-7|NA|TRBV11-3|NA
CASSVGDSYEQYF
TGTGCCAGCTCCGTGGGTGACTCCTACGAGCAGTACTTC
>TRBJ1-6|TRBD1|TRBV5-6|NA
CATTQRGQINSPLHF
TGTGCCACCACACAGCGGGGACAGATAAATTCACCCCTCCACTTT